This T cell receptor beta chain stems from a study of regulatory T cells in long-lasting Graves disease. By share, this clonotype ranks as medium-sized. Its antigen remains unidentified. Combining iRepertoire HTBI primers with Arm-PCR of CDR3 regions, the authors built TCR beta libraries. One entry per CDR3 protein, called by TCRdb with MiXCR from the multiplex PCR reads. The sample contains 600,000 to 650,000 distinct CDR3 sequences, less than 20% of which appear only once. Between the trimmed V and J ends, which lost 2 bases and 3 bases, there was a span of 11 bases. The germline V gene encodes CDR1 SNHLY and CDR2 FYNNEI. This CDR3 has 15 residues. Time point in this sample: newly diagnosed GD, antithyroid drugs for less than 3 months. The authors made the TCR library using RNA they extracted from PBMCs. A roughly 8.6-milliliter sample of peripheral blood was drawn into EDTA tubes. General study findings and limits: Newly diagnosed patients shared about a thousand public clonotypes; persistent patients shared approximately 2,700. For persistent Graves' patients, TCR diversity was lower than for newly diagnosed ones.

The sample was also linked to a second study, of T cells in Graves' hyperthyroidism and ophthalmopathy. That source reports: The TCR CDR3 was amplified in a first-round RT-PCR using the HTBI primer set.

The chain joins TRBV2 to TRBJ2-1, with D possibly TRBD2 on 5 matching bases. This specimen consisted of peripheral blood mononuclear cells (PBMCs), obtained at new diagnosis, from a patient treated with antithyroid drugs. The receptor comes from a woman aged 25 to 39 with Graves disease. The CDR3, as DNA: TGTGCCAGCAGTGAAAGGGCGGGTTTCTACAATGAGCAGTTCTTC. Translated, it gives CASSERAGFYNEQFF.